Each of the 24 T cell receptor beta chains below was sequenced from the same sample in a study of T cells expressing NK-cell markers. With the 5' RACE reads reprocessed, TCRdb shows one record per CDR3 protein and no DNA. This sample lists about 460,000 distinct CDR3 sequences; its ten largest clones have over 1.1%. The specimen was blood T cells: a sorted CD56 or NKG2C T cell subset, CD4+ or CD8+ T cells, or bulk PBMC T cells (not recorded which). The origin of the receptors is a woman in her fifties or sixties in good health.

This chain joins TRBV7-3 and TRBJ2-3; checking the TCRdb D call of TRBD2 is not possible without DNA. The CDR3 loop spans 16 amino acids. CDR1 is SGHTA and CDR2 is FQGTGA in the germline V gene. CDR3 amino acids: CASSLAARPSTDTQYF.

The CDR3 region is CASSMTGEDNEKLFF. The chain combines TRBV6-5 with TRBJ1-4; TCRdb indicates TRBD1, and absent DNA this call remains unverified. This CDR3 spans 15 amino acids. Germline CDR1 reads MNHEY; CDR2 reads SVGAGI.

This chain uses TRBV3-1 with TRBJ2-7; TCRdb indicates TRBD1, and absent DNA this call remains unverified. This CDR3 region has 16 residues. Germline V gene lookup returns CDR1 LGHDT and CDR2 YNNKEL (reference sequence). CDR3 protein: CASSQYPSGQHYEQYF.

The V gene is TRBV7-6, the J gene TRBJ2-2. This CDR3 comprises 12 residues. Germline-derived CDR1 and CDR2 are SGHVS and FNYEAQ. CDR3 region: CASSSRDGELFF.

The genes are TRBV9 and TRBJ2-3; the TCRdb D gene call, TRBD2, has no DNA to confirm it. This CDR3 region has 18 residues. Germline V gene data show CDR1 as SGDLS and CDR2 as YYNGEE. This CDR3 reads CASSAPKGGLAGPDTQYF.

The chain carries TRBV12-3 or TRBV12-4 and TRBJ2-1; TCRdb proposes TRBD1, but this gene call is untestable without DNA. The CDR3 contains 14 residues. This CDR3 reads CASSLRAPRPEQFF.

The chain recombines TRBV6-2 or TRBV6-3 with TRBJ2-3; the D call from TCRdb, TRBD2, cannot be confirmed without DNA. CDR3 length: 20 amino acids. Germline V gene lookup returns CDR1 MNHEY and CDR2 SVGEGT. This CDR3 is CASSYGLAGGQGRGTDTQYF.

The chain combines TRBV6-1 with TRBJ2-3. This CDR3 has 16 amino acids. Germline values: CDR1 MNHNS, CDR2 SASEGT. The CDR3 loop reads CASSEPSGPSTDTQYF.

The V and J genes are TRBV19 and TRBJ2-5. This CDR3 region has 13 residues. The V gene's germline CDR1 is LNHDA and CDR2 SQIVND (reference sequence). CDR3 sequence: CASSIDLPKTQYF.

CDR3 sequence reads: CASSESTALKPQHF. V is TRBV6-1 and J is TRBJ1-5. The CDR3 extends over 14 amino acids. Germline loops: CDR1 MNHNS, CDR2 SASEGT.

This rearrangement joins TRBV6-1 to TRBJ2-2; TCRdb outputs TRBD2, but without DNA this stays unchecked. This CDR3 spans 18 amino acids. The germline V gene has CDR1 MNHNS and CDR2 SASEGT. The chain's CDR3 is CASSEAVGGGANTGELFF.

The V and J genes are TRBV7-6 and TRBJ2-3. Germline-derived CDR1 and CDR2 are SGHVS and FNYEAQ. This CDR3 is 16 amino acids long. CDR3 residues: CASSLAKQISTDTQYF.

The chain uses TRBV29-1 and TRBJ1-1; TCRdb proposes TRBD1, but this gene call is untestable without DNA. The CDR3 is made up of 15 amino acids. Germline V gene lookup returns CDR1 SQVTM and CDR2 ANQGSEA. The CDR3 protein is CSVEDEGAANTEAFF.

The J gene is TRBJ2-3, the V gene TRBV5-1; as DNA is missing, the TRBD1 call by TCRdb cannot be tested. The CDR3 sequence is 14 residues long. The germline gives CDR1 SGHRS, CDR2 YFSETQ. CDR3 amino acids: CASRGETGGDTQYF.

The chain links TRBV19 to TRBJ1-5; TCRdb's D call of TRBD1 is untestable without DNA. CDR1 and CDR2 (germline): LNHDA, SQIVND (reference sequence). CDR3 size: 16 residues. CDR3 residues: CASSIDVGGTWMPQHF.

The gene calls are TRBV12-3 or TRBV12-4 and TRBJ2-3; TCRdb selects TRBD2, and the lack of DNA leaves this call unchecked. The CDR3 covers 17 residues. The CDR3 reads CASKRLAGGLGTDTQYF.

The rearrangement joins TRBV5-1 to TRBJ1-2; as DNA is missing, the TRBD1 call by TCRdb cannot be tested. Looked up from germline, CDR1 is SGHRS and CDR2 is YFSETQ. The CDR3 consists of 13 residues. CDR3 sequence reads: CASSLLGERGYTF.

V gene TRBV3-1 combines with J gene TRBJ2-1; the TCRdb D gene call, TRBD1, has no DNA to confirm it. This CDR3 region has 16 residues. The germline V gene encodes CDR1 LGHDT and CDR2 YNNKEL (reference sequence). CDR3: CASSLLGPRGVDEQFF.

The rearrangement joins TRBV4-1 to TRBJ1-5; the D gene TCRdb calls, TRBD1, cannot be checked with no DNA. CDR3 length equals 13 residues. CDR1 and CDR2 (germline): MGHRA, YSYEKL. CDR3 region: CASSQVRDGPQHF.

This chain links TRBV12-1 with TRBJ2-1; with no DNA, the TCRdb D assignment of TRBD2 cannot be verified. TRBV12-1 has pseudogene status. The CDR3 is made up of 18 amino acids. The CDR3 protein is CASSLGLAGGPKEDEQFF.

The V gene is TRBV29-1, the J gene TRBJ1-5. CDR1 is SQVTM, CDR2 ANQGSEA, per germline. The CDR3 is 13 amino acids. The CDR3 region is CSVATSPNQPQHF. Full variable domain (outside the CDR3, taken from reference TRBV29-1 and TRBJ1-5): SAVISQKPSRDICQRGTSLTIQCQVDSQVTMMFWYRQQPGQSLTLIATANQGSEATYESGFVIDKFPISRPNLTFSTLTVSNMSPEDSSIYLCSVATSPNQPQHFGDGTRLSIL.

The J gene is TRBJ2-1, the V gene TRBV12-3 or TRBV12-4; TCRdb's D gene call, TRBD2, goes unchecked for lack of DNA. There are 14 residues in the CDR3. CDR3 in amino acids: CASSRSGSWDEQFF.

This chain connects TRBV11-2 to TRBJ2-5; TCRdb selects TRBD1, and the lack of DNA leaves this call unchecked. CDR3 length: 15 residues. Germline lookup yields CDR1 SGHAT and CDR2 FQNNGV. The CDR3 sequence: CASSLGQRYQETQYF.

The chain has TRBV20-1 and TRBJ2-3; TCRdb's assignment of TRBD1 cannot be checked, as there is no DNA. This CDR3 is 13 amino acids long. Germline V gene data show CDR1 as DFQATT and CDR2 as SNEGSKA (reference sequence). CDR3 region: CSELNPSGDTQYF.